This T cell receptor (beta chain) was sequenced during a study of blood T cell repertoires in COVID-19 (dated by TCRdb to the early 2020s). Background for the entire study: Collaborator samples came from the United States, Italy and Spain and covered acute and convalescent phases of COVID-19. The repertoires were released in a freely available public database intended as a resource for research on the immune response to SARS-CoV-2. Sample metadata almost always included a de-identified subject ID, COVID-19 status, age in years and sex. The dataset comprised deeply sampled blood TCRbeta repertoires from subjects exposed to, actively infected with, or recovered from COVID-19. Where available, HLA class I and class II types were obtained from metadata supplied by the sample provider rather than from assay-based typing. The material from the prospective study consisted of cDNA or gDNA derived from T cells, B-cell-depleted T cells, or PBMCs. The samples were drawn from the first 160 participants of the ongoing ImmuneRACE study and from 1,254 subjects provided by 6 global collaborators. What the authors observed across the whole study: Clinical and demographic metadata were provided uncurated, with the amount varying by source and participant.

Enrolling through a virtual design, the prospective study's participants ranged in age from roughly 18 to 100 years and lived across roughly 23 United States geographic areas. In the prospective study, cohorts were assigned on the basis of participant-reported clinical history obtained from a screening survey and a study questionnaire. Each participant in the prospective study had whole blood, serum and a nasopharyngeal or oropharyngeal swab collected by mobile phlebotomists. Additional blood draws and questionnaires over an approximately two-month period could optionally be provided by prospective study participants. Before DNA extraction, prospective study blood samples were shipped either frozen or at room temperature. The immunoSEQ Assay, a bias-controlled multiplex PCR, was used to amplify TCRbeta CDR3 regions from genomic DNA. Per the source publication's procedure: Within the assay, amplification of reference gene primers was used to estimate how many nucleated cells each sample contained. To quantify the absolute abundance of each unique TCRbeta CDR3 rearrangement, sequence reads were collapsed and filtered. For each sample, productive Simpson clonality was calculated as the square root of Simpson's diversity index across productive rearrangements. TCRdb took this table from immuneACCESS and kept in-frame rearrangements with V and J called. Such tables lack part of the clones; where checked against another copy, unresolved V genes explain under half of the gap, and the rest is unexplained. That table supplies the V and J calls and clone size; D and trimming were determined from the DNA. In all, the sample holds about 200,000 clones, and 80% to 90% of those were seen once. The leading ten clones occupy about 4.1% of the sample.

CDR1 and CDR2 (MDHEN, SYDVKM) derive from the germline V gene. CDR3 length: 15 amino acids, cysteine to phenylalanine. The entry retains the CDR3 DNA only, 45 bases that are in frame from base 1. The V end loses 5 bases and the J end loses 2 bases, and a stretch of 16 bases separates them. A note on this clone: Its binding antigen is unknown. Base qualities are missing; no much larger clone stands one base away.

The sequence is built from TRBV28 and TRBJ2-7, with a tentative D gene TRBD2 over 6 matching bases. This TCR came from a woman aged 40-49 years with acute COVID-19. Material for sequencing was PBMCs or T cells enriched from blood (not recorded which). The base sequence is TGTGCCAGCAGTCCCGTCGGAGGGAAAACCTACGAGCAGTACTTC. This is translated as CASSPVGGKTYEQYF. The variable domain in full, with residues beyond the CDR3 obtained from the reference TRBV28 and TRBJ2-7 genes, is DVKVTQSSRYLVKRTGEKVFLECVQDMDHENMFWYRQDPGLGLRLIYFSYDVKMKEKGDIPEGYSVSREKKERFSLILESASTNQTSMYLCASSPVGGKTYEQYFGPGTRLTVT.